A selection of T cell receptor beta chains follows, all from one sample in a study of blood T cell repertoires in COVID-19. Repertoires were generated with immunoSEQ multiplex PCR, while TCRdb's copy carries only in-frame clones and drops some. The table lists over 300,000 clones, around 90% of them singletons. The source material was PBMCs or T cells enriched from blood (not recorded which). The receptors derive from a woman aged 25 to 39 who had recovered from COVID-19. Each CDR3 is given without its conserved first and last residue.

CDR3 protein | V gene
ASSPLGTGAPSGYEQY | TRBV18
ASTLQGRNGYT | TRBV12-3/TRBV12-4
ASSNSGLNEKLF | TRBV19
ATGEGVETQY | TRBV5-8
ASSVAGTDSGNTIY | TRBV9
SVPPGRGNTEAF | TRBV29-1
ASSSQGFGYT | TRBV12-3/TRBV12-4
ASSRGTGYTYEQY | TRBV18
AISGQGEHSPLH | TRBV10-3
ASSSREGQPQH | TRBV6-5
ASSPWDSTLANYGYT | TRBV19
ASSTRDREKLF | TRBV5-1
ASSSVAGVEETQY | TRBV5-1
ASTPDRGVGTNEKLF | TRBV7-9
ASSLGGGGSNEQF | TRBV7-7
ASRHRDPSYNEQF | TRBV6-5
ASSINPAVRVSNQPQH | TRBV19
ASAPRGTGVMGHEAF | TRBV19
ASSEGGVMNIQY | TRBV9
ASSQGHDVGAEAF | TRBV4-2
ASRDGGLGSPLH | TRBV5-1
ASNSRGGSLVNQPQH | TRBV21-1
ASSLPGMGGYT | TRBV5-1
ASSLRNEKLF | TRBV5-1
ATSRAGSSPRGNQPQH | TRBV15
ASSAAPSLAGARGSGELF | TRBV5-5
AWRQGYGYT | TRBV30
ASSLTGRGGNSPLH | TRBV4-3
ASSATGSGTEAF | TRBV5-6
ASSVASLGTANSPLH | TRBV9
ASSDVSSYGYT | TRBV6-1
ASSLRPQGRLNSPLH | TRBV7-2